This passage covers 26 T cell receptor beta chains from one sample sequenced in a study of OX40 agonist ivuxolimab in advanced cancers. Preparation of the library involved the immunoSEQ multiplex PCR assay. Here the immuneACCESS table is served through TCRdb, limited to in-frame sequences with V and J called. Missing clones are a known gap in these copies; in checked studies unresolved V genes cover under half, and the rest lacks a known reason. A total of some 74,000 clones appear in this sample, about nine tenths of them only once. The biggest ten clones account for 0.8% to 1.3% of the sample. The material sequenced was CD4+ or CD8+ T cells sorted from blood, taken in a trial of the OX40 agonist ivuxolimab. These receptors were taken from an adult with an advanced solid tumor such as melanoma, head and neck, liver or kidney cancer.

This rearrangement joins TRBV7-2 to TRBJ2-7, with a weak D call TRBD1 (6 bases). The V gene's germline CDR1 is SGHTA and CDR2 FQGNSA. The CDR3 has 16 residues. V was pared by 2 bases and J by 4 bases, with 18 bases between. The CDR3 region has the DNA TGTGCCAGCAGCTTAAGCCCTGGACAGCCTAGTTACGAGCAGTACTTC. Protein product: CASSLSPGQPSYEQYF.

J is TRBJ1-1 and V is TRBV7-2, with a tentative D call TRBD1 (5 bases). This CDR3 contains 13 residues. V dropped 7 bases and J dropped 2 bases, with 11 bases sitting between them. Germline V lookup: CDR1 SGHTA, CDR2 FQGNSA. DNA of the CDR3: TGTGCCAGCACTTGGGACCGAAACACTGAAGCTTTCTTT. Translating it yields CASTWDRNTEAFF. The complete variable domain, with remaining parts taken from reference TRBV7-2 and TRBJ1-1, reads GAGVSQSPSNKVTEKGKDVELRCDPISGHTALYWYRQSLGQGLEFLIYFQGNSAPDKSGLPSDRFSAERTGGSVSTLTIQRTQQEDSAVYLCASTWDRNTEAFFGQGTRLTVV.

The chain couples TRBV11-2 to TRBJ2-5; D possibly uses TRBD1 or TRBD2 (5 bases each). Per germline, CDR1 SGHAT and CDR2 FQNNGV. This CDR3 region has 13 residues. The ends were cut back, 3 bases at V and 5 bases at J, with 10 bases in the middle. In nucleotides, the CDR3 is TGTGCCAGCAGCTTCGGGGCGGATGAGACCCAGTACTTC. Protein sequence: CASSFGADETQYF.

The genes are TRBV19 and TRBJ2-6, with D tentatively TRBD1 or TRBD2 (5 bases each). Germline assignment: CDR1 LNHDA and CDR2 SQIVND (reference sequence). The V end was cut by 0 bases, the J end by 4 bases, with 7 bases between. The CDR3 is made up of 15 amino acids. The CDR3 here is CASSIDGAGANVLTF. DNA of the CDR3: TGTGCCAGTAGTATAGACGGGGCCGGGGCCAACGTCCTGACTTTC.

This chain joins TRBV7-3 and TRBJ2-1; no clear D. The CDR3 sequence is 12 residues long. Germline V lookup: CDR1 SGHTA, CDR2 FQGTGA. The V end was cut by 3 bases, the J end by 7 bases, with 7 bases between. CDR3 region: CASSFGMNEQFF. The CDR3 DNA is TGTGCCAGCAGCTTTGGTATGAATGAGCAGTTCTTC.

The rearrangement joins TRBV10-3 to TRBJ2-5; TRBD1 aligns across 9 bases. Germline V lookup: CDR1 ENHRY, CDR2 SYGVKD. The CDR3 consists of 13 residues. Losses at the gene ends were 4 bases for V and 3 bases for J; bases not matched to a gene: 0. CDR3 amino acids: CAISGTGEETQYF. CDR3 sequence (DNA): TGTGCCATCAGTGGGACAGGGGAAGAGACCCAGTACTTC.

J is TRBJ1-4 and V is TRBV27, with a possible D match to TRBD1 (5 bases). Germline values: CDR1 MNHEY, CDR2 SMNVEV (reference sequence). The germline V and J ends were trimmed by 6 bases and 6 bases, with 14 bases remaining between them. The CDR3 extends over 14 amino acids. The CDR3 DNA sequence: TGTGCCAGCAGCCCCGAGGGACCGGATGAAAAACTGTTTTTT. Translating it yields CASSPEGPDEKLFF.

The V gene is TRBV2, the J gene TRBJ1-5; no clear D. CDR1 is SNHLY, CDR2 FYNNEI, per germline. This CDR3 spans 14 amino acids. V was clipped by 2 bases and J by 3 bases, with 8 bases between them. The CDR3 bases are TGTGCCAGCAGTGAATCGGGTGTCAATCAGCCCCAGCATTTT. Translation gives CASSESGVNQPQHF.

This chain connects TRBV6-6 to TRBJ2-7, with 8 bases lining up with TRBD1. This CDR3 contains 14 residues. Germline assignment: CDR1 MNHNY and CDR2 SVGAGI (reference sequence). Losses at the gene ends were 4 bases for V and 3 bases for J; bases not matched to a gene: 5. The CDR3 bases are TGTGCCAGCAGTTCACCGGGACAGGACTACGAGCAGTACTTC. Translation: CASSSPGQDYEQYF.

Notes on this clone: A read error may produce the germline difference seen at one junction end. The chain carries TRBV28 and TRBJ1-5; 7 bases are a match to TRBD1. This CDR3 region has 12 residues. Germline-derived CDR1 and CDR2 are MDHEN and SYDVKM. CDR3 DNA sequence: TGTGCCAGCAGATTATCAGGGGGGCCCCAGCATTTT. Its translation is CASRLSGGPQHF.

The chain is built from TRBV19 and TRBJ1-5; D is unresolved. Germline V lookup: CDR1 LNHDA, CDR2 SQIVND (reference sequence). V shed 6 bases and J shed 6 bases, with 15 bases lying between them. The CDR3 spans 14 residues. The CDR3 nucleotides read TGTGCCAGTAGCGACACGGGAGCGGGTCAGCCCCAGCATTTT. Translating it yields CASSDTGAGQPQHF.

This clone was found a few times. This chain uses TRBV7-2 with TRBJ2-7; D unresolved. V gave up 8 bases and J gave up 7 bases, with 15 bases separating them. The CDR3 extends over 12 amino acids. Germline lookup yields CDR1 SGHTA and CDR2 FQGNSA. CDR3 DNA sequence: TGTGCCAGCGAAGGACGGAGCTATGAGCAGTACTTC. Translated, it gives CASEGRSYEQYF.

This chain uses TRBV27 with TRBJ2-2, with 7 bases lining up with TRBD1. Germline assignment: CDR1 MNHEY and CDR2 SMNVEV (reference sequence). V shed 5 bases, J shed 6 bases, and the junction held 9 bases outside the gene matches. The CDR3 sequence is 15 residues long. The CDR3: CASSTSNTGAGELFF. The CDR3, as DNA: TGTGCCAGCAGTACATCTAACACAGGGGCCGGGGAGCTGTTTTTT.

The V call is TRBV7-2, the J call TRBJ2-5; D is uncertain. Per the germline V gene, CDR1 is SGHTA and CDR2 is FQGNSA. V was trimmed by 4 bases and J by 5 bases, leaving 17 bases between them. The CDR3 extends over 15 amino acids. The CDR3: CASSSIGPSWETQYF. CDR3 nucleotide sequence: TGTGCCAGCAGCTCAATTGGACCGTCGTGGGAGACCCAGTACTTC.

CDR3 nucleotide sequence: TGTGCCAGCAGCCCCCGGGGGGGCACCGGGGAGCTGTTTTTT. It translates to CASSPRGGTGELFF. V and J are TRBV11-2 and TRBJ2-2, with 8 bases aligning to TRBD2. The germline CDR1 and CDR2 sequences are SGHAT and FQNNGV. The CDR3 has 14 residues. V gave up 5 bases and J gave up 4 bases; unmatched junction bases: 3.

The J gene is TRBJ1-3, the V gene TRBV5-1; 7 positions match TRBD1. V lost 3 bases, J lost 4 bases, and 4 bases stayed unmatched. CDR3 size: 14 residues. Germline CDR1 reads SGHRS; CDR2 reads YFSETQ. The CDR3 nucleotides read TGCGCCAGCAGCTCCGGGACAGTCGGAAACACCATATATTTT. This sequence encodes CASSSGTVGNTIYF. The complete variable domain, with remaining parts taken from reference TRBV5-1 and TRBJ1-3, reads KAGVTQTPRYLIKTRGQQVTLSCSPISGHRSVSWYQQTPGQGLQFLFEYFSETQRNKGNFPGRFSGRQFSNSRSEMNVSTLELGDSALYLCASSSGTVGNTIYFGEGSWLTVV.

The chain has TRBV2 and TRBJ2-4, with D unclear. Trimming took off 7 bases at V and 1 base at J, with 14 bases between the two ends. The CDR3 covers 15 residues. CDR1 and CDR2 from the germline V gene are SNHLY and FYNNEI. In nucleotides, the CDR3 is TGTGCCAGCACTCGACAATCTGGGGCCAAAAACATTCAGTACTTC. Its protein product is CASTRQSGAKNIQYF. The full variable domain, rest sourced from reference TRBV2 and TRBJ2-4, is EPEVTQTPSHQVTQMGQEVILRCVPISNHLYFYWYRQILGQKVEFLVSFYNNEISEKSEIFDDQFSVERPDGSNFTLKIRSTKLEDSAMYFCASTRQSGAKNIQYFGAGTRLSVL.

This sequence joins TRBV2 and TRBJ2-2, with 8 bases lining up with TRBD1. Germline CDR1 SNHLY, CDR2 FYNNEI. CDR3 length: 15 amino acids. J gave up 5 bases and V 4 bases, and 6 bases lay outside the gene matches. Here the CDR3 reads CASSATGAGTGELFF. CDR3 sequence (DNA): TGTGCCAGCAGTGCGACAGGGGCCGGAACCGGGGAGCTGTTTTTT.

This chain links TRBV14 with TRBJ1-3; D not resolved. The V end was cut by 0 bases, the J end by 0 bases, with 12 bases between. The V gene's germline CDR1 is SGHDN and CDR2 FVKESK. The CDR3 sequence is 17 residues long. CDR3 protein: CASSQDVGLSSGNTIYF. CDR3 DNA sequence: TGTGCCAGCAGCCAAGATGTAGGGCTAAGCTCTGGAAACACCATATATTTT.

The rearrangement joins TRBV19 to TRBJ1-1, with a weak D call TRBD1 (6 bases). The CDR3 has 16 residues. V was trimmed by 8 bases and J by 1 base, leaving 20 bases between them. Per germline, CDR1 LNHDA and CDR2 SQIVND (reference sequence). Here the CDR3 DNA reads TGTGCCAGTCTTTTAGCAGGGACACCCTCGAACACTGAAGCTTTCTTT. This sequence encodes CASLLAGTPSNTEAFF.

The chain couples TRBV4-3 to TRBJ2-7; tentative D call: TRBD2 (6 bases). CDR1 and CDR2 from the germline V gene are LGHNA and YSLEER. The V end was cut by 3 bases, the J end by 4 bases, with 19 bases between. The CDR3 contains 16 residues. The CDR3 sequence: CASSQGTSGNIYEQYF. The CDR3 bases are TGCGCCAGCAGCCAGGGGACTTCAGGGAATATATACGAGCAGTACTTC.

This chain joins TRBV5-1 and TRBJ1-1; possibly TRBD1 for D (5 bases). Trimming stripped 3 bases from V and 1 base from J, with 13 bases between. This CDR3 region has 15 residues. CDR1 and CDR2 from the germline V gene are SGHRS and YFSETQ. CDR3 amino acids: CASSSLGQGNTEAFF. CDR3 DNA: TGCGCCAGCAGCTCTCTCGGGCAGGGGAACACTGAAGCTTTCTTT.

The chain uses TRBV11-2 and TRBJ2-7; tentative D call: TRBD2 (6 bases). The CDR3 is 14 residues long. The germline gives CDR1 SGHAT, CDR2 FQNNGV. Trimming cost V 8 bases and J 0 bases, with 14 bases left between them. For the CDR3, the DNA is TGTGCCAGCCAGAAGCGGGTGAACTCCTACGAGCAGTACTTC. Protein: CASQKRVNSYEQYF. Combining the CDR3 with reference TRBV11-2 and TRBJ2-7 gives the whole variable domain EAGVAQSPRYKIIEKRQSVAFWCNPISGHATLYWYQQILGQGPKLLIQFQNNGVVDDSQLPKDRFSAERLKGVDSTLKIQPAKLEDSAVYLCASQKRVNSYEQYFGPGTRLTVT.

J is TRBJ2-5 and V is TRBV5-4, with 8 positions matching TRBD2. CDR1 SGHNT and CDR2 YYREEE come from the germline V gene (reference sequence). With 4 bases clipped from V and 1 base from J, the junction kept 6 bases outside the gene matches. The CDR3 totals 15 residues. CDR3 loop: CASSPRAGVQETQYF. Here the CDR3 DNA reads TGTGCCAGCAGCCCACGAGCGGGAGTCCAAGAGACCCAGTACTTC.

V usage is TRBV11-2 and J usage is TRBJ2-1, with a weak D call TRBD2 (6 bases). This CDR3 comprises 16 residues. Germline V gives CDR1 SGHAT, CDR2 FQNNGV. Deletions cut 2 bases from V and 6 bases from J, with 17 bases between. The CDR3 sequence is CASSLRMLVGGNEQFF. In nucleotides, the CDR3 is TGTGCCAGCAGCTTACGTATGCTAGTGGGGGGCAATGAGCAGTTCTTC.

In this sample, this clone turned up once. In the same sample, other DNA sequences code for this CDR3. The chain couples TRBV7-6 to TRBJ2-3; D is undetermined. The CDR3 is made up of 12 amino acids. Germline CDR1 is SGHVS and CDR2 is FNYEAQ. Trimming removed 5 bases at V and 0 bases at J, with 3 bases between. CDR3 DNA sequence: TGTGCCAGCAGCCCTAGCACAGATACGCAGTATTTT. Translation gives CASSPSTDTQYF.